The 18 T cell receptor beta chains given below trace back to one sample, sequenced in a study of blood T cell repertoires in COVID-19. Produced via immunoSEQ multiplex PCR; TCRdb's table is partial and in-frame only. The sample lists about 190,000 clones; less than 80% were seen once. Sequencing was performed on peripheral blood. The receptors derive from a woman in her fifties or sixties with acute or convalescent COVID-19.

The rearrangement joins TRBV27 to TRBJ1-5, with D maybe TRBD1 (6 bases). CDR3 length equals 14 residues. Germline V gives CDR1 MNHEY, CDR2 SMNVEV (reference sequence). V was cut by 7 bases and J by 0 bases, with 10 bases left in between. The CDR3: CASNRGGSNQPQHF. Here the CDR3 DNA reads TGTGCCAGCAATAGAGGGGGTAGCAATCAGCCCCAGCATTTT.

This clone has only a few counts. This sequence joins TRBV6-1 and TRBJ2-2; D might be TRBD2 (6 bases). Trimming removed 3 bases from V and 0 bases from J, with 11 bases in between. The CDR3 totals 16 residues. CDR1 is MNHNS, CDR2 SASEGT, per germline. CDR3 in amino acids: CASSDPWGANTGELFF. CDR3 bases: TGTGCCAGCAGTGACCCCTGGGGGGCGAACACCGGGGAGCTGTTTTTT.

This clone was seen only a few times. This chain uses TRBV6-5 with TRBJ2-7; D unresolved. CDR3 size: 15 residues. Germline V CDR1 and CDR2: MNHEY, SVGAGI. Trimming took 3 bases from V and 2 from J, leaving 14 bases between them. DNA for the CDR3: TGTGCCAGCAGTTATTCCTCGCGGCAACCCTACGAGCAGTACTTC. Translated: CASSYSSRQPYEQYF.

Regarding this clone: An end of the junction differs from the germline gene, which may be a read error. The rearrangement uses TRBV27 and TRBJ1-4, with 7 bases matching TRBD1. Germline CDR1 MNHEY, CDR2 SMNVEV (reference sequence). CDR3 length equals 15 residues. This chain's CDR3 is CASTRTGAPNEKLFF. In DNA form, the CDR3 reads TGTGCAAGCACGAGGACAGGCGCCCCTAATGAAAAACTGTTTTTT.

This chain connects TRBV13 to TRBJ1-5; D might be TRBD1 (6 bases). V dropped 0 bases and J dropped 6 bases, with 9 bases sitting between them. The germline CDR1 and CDR2 sequences are PRHDT and FYEKMQ (reference sequence). The length of the CDR3 is 14 residues. The CDR3 DNA sequence: TGTGCCAGCAGCTTAGGTGGGGGCGGTCAGCCCCAGCATTTT. It encodes CASSLGGGGQPQHF.

The gene calls are TRBV5-1 and TRBJ2-5; maybe TRBD1 (5 bases). Per the germline V gene, CDR1 is SGHRS and CDR2 is YFSETQ. The CDR3 is made up of 16 amino acids. Deletions cut 0 bases from V and 6 bases from J, with 18 bases between. The CDR3 loop reads CASSLALDSWEQTQYF. CDR3 DNA: TGCGCCAGCAGCTTGGCGCTTGACAGTTGGGAACAGACCCAGTACTTC.

V usage is TRBV6-2 or TRBV6-3 and J usage is TRBJ1-1; 7 bases map to TRBD1. Trimming removed 0 bases from V and 0 bases from J; junction bases left unmatched: 4. The CDR3 runs 16 residues. The germline gives CDR1 MNHEY, CDR2 SVGEGT. The CDR3 here is CASSYSRDSLNTEAFF. As DNA, the CDR3 is TGTGCCAGCAGTTACTCGCGGGACAGCCTGAACACTGAAGCTTTCTTT.

On this clone: This specimen includes other DNA sequences encoding the same CDR3. The chain uses TRBV28 and TRBJ2-7; 10 bases are shared with TRBD1. Germline V gene lookup returns CDR1 MDHEN and CDR2 SYDVKM. V lost 5 bases, J lost 1 base, and 5 bases stayed unmatched. The CDR3 has 15 amino acids. The CDR3 DNA reads TGTGCCAGCAGTCCGTGGGACAGGGGTTCCTACGAGCAGTACTTC. It yields the protein CASSPWDRGSYEQYF.

This chain links TRBV30 with TRBJ2-1, with D perhaps TRBD1 (6 bases). Germline loops: CDR1 GTSNPN, CDR2 SVGIG (reference sequence). With 6 bases removed from V and 7 bases from J, the gap between germline ends came to 19 bases. The CDR3 is made up of 14 amino acids. The CDR3: CACKITGNGNEQFF. Written as DNA, the CDR3 is TGTGCCTGTAAAATTACAGGGAATGGGAATGAGCAGTTCTTC.

The gene calls are TRBV27 and TRBJ2-7; D ambiguous. The germline V gene encodes CDR1 MNHEY and CDR2 SMNVEV (reference sequence). The CDR3 is made up of 11 amino acids. V was clipped by 6 bases and J by 3 bases, with 6 bases between them. CDR3 loop: CASSLGYEQYF. The CDR3 nucleotides read TGTGCCAGCAGCCTAGGCTACGAGCAGTACTTC.

The chain carries TRBV27 and TRBJ1-2; TRBD1 agrees at 11 bases. Losses at the gene ends were 5 bases for V and 4 bases for J; bases not matched to a gene: 9. This CDR3 spans 16 amino acids. Per the germline V gene, CDR1 is MNHEY and CDR2 is SMNVEV (reference sequence). CDR3 protein: CASSPPPGQGGYGYTF. The CDR3 coding sequence is TGTGCCAGCAGTCCACCGCCGGGACAGGGGGGCTATGGCTACACCTTC.

A single count supports this clone. CDR3 nucleotide sequence: TGTGCCAGCAGCTTAGTCCTGGGACAGGGTAATTCACCCCTCCACTTT. The encoded protein is CASSLVLGQGNSPLHF. The chain recombines TRBV11-2 with TRBJ1-6; 9 bases line up with TRBD1. CDR3 length: 16 residues. The V gene end was trimmed by 1 base and the J gene end by 6 bases; junction bases not matched to a gene: 4. The germline CDR1 and CDR2 sequences are SGHAT and FQNNGV.

The rearrangement joins TRBV6-5 to TRBJ1-2; no reliable D call. The V end was cut by 0 bases, the J end by 2 bases, with 7 bases between. This CDR3 comprises 14 residues. Germline CDR1 reads MNHEY; CDR2 reads SVGAGI. CDR3 amino acids: CASSYSYSNYGYTF. CDR3 bases: TGTGCCAGCAGTTACTCTTACAGCAACTATGGCTACACCTTC.

The chain combines TRBV18 with TRBJ1-1; D gene unclear. This CDR3 comprises 13 residues. The germline V gene has CDR1 KGHSH and CDR2 LQKENI. Trimming stripped 3 bases from V and 3 bases from J, with 8 bases between. The CDR3 nucleotides read TGTGCCAGCTCACCGTTCGGTTACACTGAAGCTTTCTTT. It specifies CASSPFGYTEAFF.

V and J are TRBV14 and TRBJ2-1; 8 bases are a match to TRBD1. The junction had 12 bases not matched to a gene; V was cut back by 4 bases and J by 7 bases. The CDR3 runs 16 residues. Germline CDR1 and CDR2: SGHDN and FVKESK. CDR3 sequence reads: CASSLRTGSGTNEQFF. DNA of the CDR3: TGTGCCAGCAGCCTCCGGACAGGGTCGGGGACTAATGAGCAGTTCTTC.

V gene TRBV7-8 combines with J gene TRBJ2-7; D gene unclear. The V gene lost 0 bases and the J gene lost 2 bases, with 8 bases spanning the gap. The CDR3 loop spans 14 amino acids. The germline V gene has CDR1 SGHVS and CDR2 FQNEAQ. The DNA of the CDR3 is TGTGCCAGCAGCTTAGCGGCTGCCACCTACGAGCAGTACTTC. Translation gives CASSLAAATYEQYF.

The J gene is TRBJ1-1, the V gene TRBV10-3; perhaps TRBD1 as D (6 bases). The CDR3 is 13 amino acids. Looked up from germline, CDR1 is ENHRY and CDR2 is SYGVKD. The V end lost 10 bases, the J end lost 1 base, and 13 bases lay between the germline ends. Here the CDR3 reads CASALQGNTEAFF. Here the CDR3 DNA reads TGTGCCAGCGCCCTACAGGGGAACACTGAAGCTTTCTTT.

The rearrangement joins TRBV13 to TRBJ2-3, with D tentatively TRBD2 (6 bases). Germline CDR1 PRHDT, CDR2 FYEKMQ (reference sequence). The CDR3 consists of 15 residues. Trimming took 4 bases from V and 0 from J, leaving 11 bases between them. The DNA for the CDR3 is TGTGCCAGCAGCTCGAAGGGGACTAGCACAGATACGCAGTATTTT. This gives the protein CASSSKGTSTDTQYF.